These T cell receptor beta chains were read from a single sample in a study of control samples from healthy donors and cancer patients. TCRdb keeps only in-frame clones here, not all; method: immunoSEQ multiplex PCR. The sample lists about 190,000 clones, 91% seen once, with 1.5% to 2% in the top ten. Sequenced: blood. These receptors all come from a man younger than 45 in good health. The CDR3 runs from the conserved cysteine through the conserved F or W. The D gene is left open where the match is weak. Only part of the rows carry a size: once, few, many, or a class if the clone is expanded.

TRBV10-3	TRBJ1-2	TRBD1	NA	TGTGCCATCAGTGAGTCGGGACAGGATATTAATGGCTACACCTTC	CAISESGQDINGYTF
TRBV11-2	TRBJ1-1	NA	NA	TGTGCCAGCCACTTAGGACCGTACACTGAAGCTTTCTTT	CASHLGPYTEAFF
TRBV12-3/TRBV12-4	TRBJ2-7	NA	NA	TGTGCCAGCAGGACGACCTGGGAGCGGGAGCAGTACTTC	CASRTTWEREQYF
TRBV3-1/TRBV3-2	TRBJ2-1	NA	NA	TGTGCCAGCAGCCAAGAATGGGATGAGCAGTTCTTC	CASSQEWDEQFF
TRBV4-2	TRBJ2-2	TRBD2	NA	TGTGCCAGCAGCCAAGAAGGGCGGGGGGGCACTAGCACCGGGGAGCTGTTTTTT	CASSQEGRGGTSTGELFF
TRBV7-8	TRBJ2-2	NA	NA	TGTGCCAGCAGCTTAGCCGCGGTGCAGGGCCGGGAGCTGTTTTTT	CASSLAAVQGRELFF
TRBV10-2	TRBJ1-5	NA	NA	TGCGCCAGCAGCCACGGGACACGGGATCGGGACAATCAGCCCCAGCATTTT	CASSHGTRDRDNQPQHF
TRBV6-5	TRBJ2-1	TRBD2	NA	TGTGCCAGCAGTCAAAGCGGGGGGCCGGAGTTCTTC	CASSQSGGPEFF
TRBV13	TRBJ1-6	NA	NA	TGTGCCAGCAGCTTTTCGGGGCCCGCCGGTAATTCACCCCTCCACTTT	CASSFSGPAGNSPLHF
TRBV20-1	TRBJ1-4	NA	NA	TGCAGTGCTAGTTATGGGAGGTATGAAAAACTGTTTTTT	CSASYGRYEKLFF
TRBV19	TRBJ2-7	NA	NA	TGTGCCAGTAGTATGGCGCAGGGCAACTACGAGCAGTACTTC	CASSMAQGNYEQYF
TRBV4-2	TRBJ2-1	TRBD2	NA	TGTGCCAGCAGCCAAGAAGTCGGGGGGGCGGGAGAGCAGTTCTTC	CASSQEVGGAGEQFF
TRBV3-1/TRBV3-2	TRBJ1-2	TRBD1	NA	TGTGCCAGCAGCCCACGGGACAGGGGAGGCTATGGCTACACCTTC	CASSPRDRGGYGYTF
TRBV19	TRBJ1-2	NA	NA	TGTGCCAGTAGTATAGTAGCAGGGGTTGACGGCTACACCTTC	CASSIVAGVDGYTF
TRBV4-1	TRBJ1-4	NA	NA	TGCGCCAGCAGCCAGGGTGCAACTAATGAAAAACTGTTTTTT	CASSQGATNEKLFF
TRBV3-1/TRBV3-2	TRBJ2-1	NA	NA	TGTGCCAGCAGCCAAGCTAGGATGGGTGAACAGTTCTTC	CASSQARMGEQFF
TRBV2	TRBJ1-2	NA	NA	TGTGCCAGCAGTGAAGAAAGGGCAGGGGGCTACACCTTC	CASSEERAGGYTF
TRBV19	TRBJ1-5	NA	NA	TGTGCCAGTAGTCGCCGGGAGGGAGGGAATCAGCCCCAGCATTTT	CASSRREGGNQPQHF
TRBV5-1	TRBJ2-7	NA	NA	TGCGCCAGCAGTCTGGGCTTCAACAACTACGAGCAGTACTTC	CASSLGFNNYEQYF
TRBV2	TRBJ2-2	NA	NA	TGTGCCAGCAGCCCTTTGGAGGGGGAGAACACCGGGGAGCTGTTTTTT	CASSPLEGENTGELFF
TRBV11-2	TRBJ2-2	TRBD2	NA	TGTGCCAGCAGCCCCGGGACTAGCACCGGGGAGCTGTTTTTT	CASSPGTSTGELFF
TRBV5-4	TRBJ1-6	NA	NA	TGTGCCAGCAGCTTGGATCAGGGCTATAATTCACCCCTCCACTTT	CASSLDQGYNSPLHF
TRBV27	TRBJ1-6	TRBD1	NA	TGTGCCAGCAGGGAAGAGGCAGGGGGCGCCCTGAATTCACCCCTCCACTTT	CASREEAGGALNSPLHF
TRBV7-9	TRBJ2-3	NA	NA	TGTGCCAGCAGCCACCCGGGTAAAGATACGCAGTATTTT	CASSHPGKDTQYF
TRBV3-1/TRBV3-2	TRBJ1-3	NA	once	TGTGCCAGCAGCCAAGAGGGAAACACCATATATTTT	CASSQEGNTIYF
TRBV2	TRBJ2-6	NA	once	TGTGCCAGCAGTGAATATGCAGGGGGGAGAATCCCTGGGGCCAACGTCCTGACTTTC	CASSEYAGGRIPGANVLTF
TRBV7-9	TRBJ2-7	NA	NA	TGTGCCAGCAGTTCCCCGGGAACCTACTACGAGCAGTACTTC	CASSSPGTYYEQYF
TRBV9	TRBJ1-2	TRBD1	NA	TGTGCCAGCAGCGTAGATCCCCTGGGACAGCTTTATGGCTACACCTTC	CASSVDPLGQLYGYTF
TRBV24-1	TRBJ1-2	NA	NA	TGTGCCACCACAACAGAAGAACCGGGCTCTTGGGTGGGGGGCTACACCTTC	CATTTEEPGSWVGGYTF
TRBV18	TRBJ1-5	NA	NA	TGTGCCAGCTCACCTTCCGGGAATCAGCCCCAGCATTTT	CASSPSGNQPQHF
TRBV6-2/TRBV6-3	TRBJ1-6	NA	few	TGTGCCAGCAGTTACAATTCACCCCTCCACTTT	CASSYNSPLHF
TRBV29-1	TRBJ1-2	TRBD1	NA	TGCAGCGTATCTACCGGGACAGGGAACTATGGCTACACCTTC	CSVSTGTGNYGYTF
TRBV9	TRBJ2-6	TRBD1	NA	TGTGCCAGCAGCCTCCAAGGACAGGCCCTCTCTGGGGCCAACGTCCTGACTTTC	CASSLQGQALSGANVLTF
TRBV6-5	TRBJ1-1	NA	NA	TGTGCCAGCAGTTACGGGGGCGGAGCTTTCTTT	CASSYGGGAFF
TRBV3-1/TRBV3-2	TRBJ1-2	TRBD1	once	TGTGCCAGCAGCCAAGGGACAGGGAGCTATGGCTACACCTTC	CASSQGTGSYGYTF
TRBV11-2	TRBJ1-1	NA	NA	TGTGCCAGCAGCTTAGGTACGGGGACCACTGAAGCTTTCTTT	CASSLGTGTTEAFF
TRBV20-1	TRBJ1-3	NA	NA	TGTGCTAAACGGGTGGGAAACACCATATATTTT	CAKRVGNTIYF
TRBV11-2	TRBJ2-2	TRBD1	NA	TGTGCCAGCAGCGAATCCGGGACAGGGGGCTTCGACACCGGGGAGCTGTTTTTT	CASSESGTGGFDTGELFF
TRBV6-6	TRBJ1-1	NA	NA	TGTGCCAGCAGTCCAGGATCAGGGTTTCTCGTGAACACTGAAGCTTTCTTT	CASSPGSGFLVNTEAFF
TRBV5-4	TRBJ2-7	NA	NA	TGTGCCAGCAGCACCGGACAGGGAGGGCCCTCCTACGAGCAGTACTTC	CASSTGQGGPSYEQYF
TRBV18	TRBJ2-7	NA	few	TGTGCCAGCTCACCAAGTGGGAACCCCTACGAGCAGTACTTC	CASSPSGNPYEQYF